The 20 T cell receptor beta chains reported below all come from one sample, sequenced in a study of tumor and adjacent non-tumor tissue in lung cancer. The library came from three nested PCR rounds adapted from ARM-PCR protocols. Each CDR3 protein is one row after TCRdb ran MiXCR on the multiplex PCR reads. The table includes roughly 43,000 distinct CDR3 sequences, approximately 61% detected once. This sample's RNA came from whole unsorted tissue. Distant lung tissue was collected more than 3 cm away from the tumor edge. Sequenced input: distant non-tumor lung tissue. Receptors originate from a middle-aged man with non-small cell lung cancer.

This clonotype occurred once. At one end the junction does not follow the germline gene, possibly because of a read error. The chain combines TRBV29-1 with TRBJ2-2; D is perhaps TRBD2 (5 bases). This CDR3 has 15 amino acids. From germline, CDR1 is SQVTM and CDR2 ANQGSEA. DNA of the CDR3: TGCAGTGTTGATTATGGGGTAGGGAAGACCGGGGAGCTGTCTTTT. Translation gives CSVDYGVGKTGELSF.

About this clonotype: Germline and junction disagree at one end, which may indicate a read error. The chain joins TRBV10-2 to TRBJ1-5, with unresolved D. CDR1 WSHSY and CDR2 SAAADI come from the germline V gene. CDR3 length: 15 amino acids. For the CDR3, the DNA is TGCGCCAGCAGTGAGTCGACTCTTAACAATAAGCCCCAGGATTTT. Translating gives CASSESTLNNKPQDF.

This clonotype was observed many times. V and J are TRBV11-2 and TRBJ2-2, with a weak D call TRBD2 (6 bases). This CDR3 has 14 residues. Trimming pared 1 base from V and 5 bases from J, leaving 8 bases between. Looked up from germline, CDR1 is SGHAT and CDR2 is FQNNGV. The CDR3 here is CASSLALATGELFF. For the CDR3, the DNA is TGTGCCAGCAGCTTAGCGCTAGCGACCGGGGAGCTGTTTTTT.

Regarding this clonotype: The junction departs from the called germline gene at one end, perhaps through a read error. The chain couples TRBV10-3 to TRBJ2-1; TRBD1 matches at 10 bases. The germline V gene encodes CDR1 ENHRY and CDR2 SYGVKD. The CDR3 sequence is 13 residues long. This CDR3 is CALSGTGDNEQFF. The CDR3 nucleotides are TGTGCCCTCAGCGGGACAGGGGACAATGAGCAGTTCTTC.

This clonotype came up once. This clone may be a read error of a much larger clone one base away. V is TRBV13 and J is TRBJ1-2; D remains ambiguous. The CDR3 loop spans 14 amino acids. The germline V gene has CDR1 PRHDT and CDR2 FYEKMQ (reference sequence). This CDR3 is CTSTRERVRDGYTF. The CDR3 DNA reads as TGTACCAGCACCCGGGAGCGCGTTAGGGATGGCTACACCTTC.

For this clonotype: A much larger clone lies a single base off, so this may be a read error. V is TRBV20-1 and J is TRBJ2-3, with TRBD2 matching 7 bases. Germline CDR1 and CDR2: DFQATT and SNEGSKA (reference sequence). J gave up 1 base and V 6 bases, and 7 bases lay outside the gene matches. CDR3 length: 14 amino acids. The CDR3 loop is CSAPGLVGTDTQYF. DNA for the CDR3: TGCAGTGCCCCTGGACTAGTGGGCACAGATACGCAGTATTTT.

This clonotype was found many times. The rearrangement uses TRBV30 and TRBJ1-3; tentative D call: TRBD1 (5 bases). This CDR3 comprises 15 residues. In germline, CDR1 is GTSNPN, CDR2 SVGIG (reference sequence). Trimming removed 0 bases from V and 0 bases from J, with 9 bases in between. This chain's CDR3 is CAWSVGVISGNTIYF. The CDR3 DNA is TGTGCCTGGAGTGTAGGGGTAATCTCTGGAAACACCATATATTTT.

This clonotype was picked up a small number of times. A much larger clone is a single base away; this may be a read error. The CDR3 DNA follows: TGTGCCAGCAGCCAAGATGGGCTAGCGGATCGGGACACCGGGGAGCTGTTTTTT. Residues: CASSQDGLADRDTGELFF. J is TRBJ2-2 and V is TRBV4-2, with 7 bases matching TRBD2. The CDR3 consists of 18 residues. The trim removed 0 bases at V and 3 bases at J, leaving 10 bases unmatched. Germline CDR1 and CDR2: LGHNA and YNFKEQ.

J is TRBJ2-1 and V is TRBV7-8; D uncertain. V was cut by 1 base and J by 4 bases, with 11 bases left in between. The CDR3 contains 15 residues. Germline CDR1 is SGHVS and CDR2 is FQNEAQ. Written as DNA, the CDR3 is TGTGCCAGCAGCTTAGGGCGGAATGTTTACAATGAGCAGTTCTTC. Its translation is CASSLGRNVYNEQFF.

This clonotype was detected only once. The CDR3 end shows no conserved phenylalanine or tryptophan, and so a read error is likely. The V and J genes are TRBV12-3 or TRBV12-4 and TRBJ2-4, with D tentatively TRBD1 or TRBD2 (5 bases each). CDR3 length equals 13 residues. Between the trimmed V and J ends, which lost 5 bases and 5 bases, there was a span of 10 bases. This CDR3 reads CASSRTGQNIQYL. The CDR3 coding sequence is TGTGCCAGCAGTCGGACGGGACAAAACATTCAGTACCTC.

On this clonotype: Likely a read error: the CDR3 ends without its conserved phenylalanine or tryptophan. The chain has TRBV11-2 and TRBJ2-7, with D possibly being TRBD1 (6 bases). The germline gives CDR1 SGHAT, CDR2 FQNNGV. The CDR3 covers 14 residues. DNA of the CDR3: TGTGCGAGCACAACACAGGGTGCCAGCTACGAACAGTACTCC. Residues: CASTTQGASYEQYS.

This clonotype occurred a few times. Given a much more abundant clone one base away, this may be a read error. The CDR3 sequence: CASSQVYEQYV. DNA of the CDR3: TGTGCCAGCAGCCAAGTCTACGAGCAGTACGTC. The rearrangement links TRBV7-9 to TRBJ2-7; D is unclear. Germline V CDR1 and CDR2: SEHNR, FQNEAQ (reference sequence). V was clipped by 5 bases and J by 3 bases, with 5 bases between them. This CDR3 region has 11 residues.

This clonotype was observed a handful of times. Given a much more abundant clone one base away, this may be a read error. This chain connects TRBV6-5 to TRBJ2-3, with 7 bases identical to TRBD1. This CDR3 comprises 13 residues. CDR1 is MNHEY and CDR2 is SVGAGI in the germline V gene. CDR3 amino acids: CASSRQGTDTRYF. Here the CDR3 DNA reads TGTGCCAGCAGCCGACAGGGCACAGATACGCGGTATTTT.

The chain is built from TRBV11-2 and TRBJ2-7; D ambiguous. V lost 4 bases and J lost 8, with 12 bases in between. The CDR3 is 12 amino acids. Germline CDR1 and CDR2: SGHAT and FQNNGV. Written as DNA, the CDR3 is TGTGCCAGCAGCTCAGAACGGTACAAGCAGTACTTC. This codes for CASSSERYKQYF.

The chain combines TRBV15 with TRBJ2-5; D unclear. Germline V gives CDR1 LNHNV, CDR2 YYDKDF (reference sequence). This CDR3 is 13 amino acids long. V lost 0 bases and J lost 5, with 7 bases in between. CDR3 coding DNA: TGTGCCACCAGCAGAGATCACTGGGAGACCCAGTACTTC. Protein sequence: CATSRDHWETQYF.

On this clonotype: A read error may account for a junction end that differs from germline. V and J are TRBV5-1 and TRBJ2-3; 8 nucleotides agree with TRBD1. The CDR3 runs 13 residues. Looked up from germline, CDR1 is SGHRS and CDR2 is YFSETQ. In DNA, the CDR3 is TGCACCAGCAGAACAGGGGGGACAGATACGCAGTATTTT. This sequence encodes CTSRTGGTDTQYF.

A note on this clonotype: One base away lies a much larger clone, so this may be a sequencing read error. The chain couples TRBV6-5 to TRBJ2-4; D gene uncertain. This CDR3 comprises 17 residues. Germline V gene lookup returns CDR1 MNHEY and CDR2 SVGAGI. Trimming left V 1 base short and J 0 bases short, with 13 bases between. The DNA for the CDR3 is TGTGCCAGCAGTTACTTGATCGTAGACCTAGCCAAAAACATTCAGTACTTC. Translation: CASSYLIVDLAKNIQYF.

This clonotype was detected only a few times. The chain carries TRBV20-1 and TRBJ2-3; 10 bases map to TRBD2. The V gene end was trimmed by 0 bases and the J gene end by 1 base; junction bases not matched to a gene: 1. The CDR3 contains 15 residues. Germline CDR1 DFQATT, CDR2 SNEGSKA (reference sequence). The CDR3 sequence: CSAREAGGRTDTQYF. The CDR3 coding sequence is TGCAGTGCTAGAGAAGCGGGGGGGCGCACAGATACGCAGTATTTT.

This clonotype came up a few times. Germline is not matched at one junction end, which may reflect a read error. V and J are TRBV11-1 and TRBJ2-2, with D perhaps TRBD1 (5 bases). CDR1 is SGHAT and CDR2 is FQDESV in the germline V gene (reference sequence). This CDR3 is 14 amino acids long. This chain's CDR3 is CAGSFQGRLGELFF. CDR3 coding DNA: TGTGCCGGCAGTTTTCAGGGTCGACTCGGGGAGCTGTTTTTT. Variable domain in full (rest from reference TRBV11-1 and TRBJ2-2): EAEVAQSPRYKITEKSQAVAFWCDPISGHATLYWYRQILGQGPELLVQFQDESVVDDSQLPKDRFSAERLKGVDSTLKIQPAELGDSAMYLCAGSFQGRLGELFFGEGSRLTVL.

Points on this clonotype: One end of the junction fails to match germline, which may point to a read error. The rearrangement uses TRBV12-3 or TRBV12-4 and TRBJ1-2; 10 positions agree with TRBD1. CDR3 length equals 15 residues. The CDR3 bases are TGTGTCAGCAGCTCCGGGACAGGGGATTCCTGGGGCTACACCTTC. This sequence encodes CVSSSGTGDSWGYTF.